The sequence of this T cell receptor beta chain was determined in a study of shared clonotypes between healthy human individuals. Across the study: Donors, aged 18 to 49, were a couple of women and three men. Findings and limits, study-wide: Sorted-subset sequencing, rarefaction showed, was incomplete despite large depth. Naive subsets generally exceeded memory subsets in estimated richness. Sequencing depth was expected to affect clonotype sharing among donors.

CDR1 and CDR2 (germline): MNHEY, SMNVEV (reference sequence). With 8 bases removed from V and 3 bases from J, the gap between germline ends came to 14 bases. The CDR3 has 13 residues. Data came from immunoSEQ multiplex PCR; TCRdb stores just in-frame clones and leaves some out. This sample has some 1,400,000 clones, with roughly 96% found just once. For this clone: What it recognizes is unknown.

The sequence came from a man aged 25 to 40 in good health. Sequenced: naive CD4+ T cells sorted from blood. The subset: CD45RA+ positively selected. The rearrangement joins TRBV27 to TRBJ2-7; TRBD2 is a possible D gene (5 bases). CDR3 in amino acids: CASRGSRYYEQYF. Here the CDR3 DNA reads TGTGCCAGCCGGGGTTCTCGCTACTACGAGCAGTACTTC.